This T cell receptor (beta chain) was identified during a study of tumor-infiltrating lymphocytes in oesophageal squamous cell carcinoma. Germline V gene data show CDR1 as SGHTA and CDR2 as FQGTGA. There are 14 residues in the CDR3. Via MiXCR, TCRdb re-called the PCR reads, giving one row per CDR3 protein. Of just under 20,000 distinct CDR3 sequences detected, 35% to 45% appear once; the ten largest clones hold 19%. The sequence derives from a male donor with esophageal squamous cell carcinoma. Input material: esophageal tumor tissue. J is TRBJ2-5 and V is TRBV7-3, with 8 bases fitting TRBD1. The DNA end is more similar to TRBJ1-2, so the J call may be wrong. Written as DNA, the CDR3 is TGTGCCAGCAGCCCAAACACAGGGGGCTATGGCTACACCTTC. Its protein product is CASSPNTGGYGYTF.